The clone carrying this T cell receptor beta chain was observed a single time. Its cognate antigen is unknown. The data belong to a study of shared clonotypes between healthy human individuals. Overall study context: CD8 memory received one plate per donor, CD8 naive two, CD4 memory three and CD4 naive three. General study results and limits: All-four-donor shared clonotypes had higher generation probabilities than non-shared clonotypes did. The rarefaction results pointed to incomplete sorted-subset sequencing despite large depth.

Per the germline V gene, CDR1 is SEHNR and CDR2 is FQNEAQ (reference sequence). Trimming took 5 bases from V and 6 from J, leaving 16 bases between them. This CDR3 spans 14 amino acids. Repertoires were generated with immunoSEQ multiplex PCR, while TCRdb's copy carries only in-frame clones and drops some. The table has roughly 2 million clones, over 85% seen once. Sequences were obtained from naive CD4+ T cells sorted from blood. Indicated subset: CD45RA+ positively selected. This TCR was recovered from a man younger than 35 in good health. The V gene is TRBV7-9, the J gene TRBJ1-2; D is possibly TRBD1 (5 bases). CDR3 region: CASSDGAGRNGYTF. As DNA, the CDR3 is TGTGCCAGCAGCGACGGAGCAGGGAGAAATGGCTACACCTTC.